The rows below give T cell receptor beta chains drawn from one sample of a study of cytomegalovirus exposure and HLA in healthy donors. Data came from immunoSEQ multiplex PCR; TCRdb stores just in-frame clones and leaves some out. The sample includes about 160,000 clones, just under 75% of them seen just once. The source material was PBMCs. The origin of the receptors is a woman aged 18-30 years in good health and CMV-seronegative. Each CDR3 is given without its conserved first and last residue. The order of the fields is D gene, V gene, J gene, CDR3 protein. The D gene is left open where the match is weak.

>NA|TRBV4-1|TRBJ1-3
ASTTLGSGNTIY
>TRBD1|TRBV27|TRBJ2-7
ASSGQGSYEQY
>NA|TRBV2|TRBJ1-4
ASKFRQTENEKLF
>TRBD1|TRBV6-1|TRBJ1-1
ASTFDRVERAF
>NA|TRBV10-3|TRBJ2-7
AISGTAYEQY
>NA|TRBV7-2|TRBJ2-5
ASSLGGLRRETQY
>TRBD1|TRBV7-9|TRBJ2-2
ASSLRDREPNTGELF
>TRBD1|TRBV7-9|TRBJ1-2
ASSFLLRDSYGYT
>TRBD1|TRBV28|TRBJ1-3
ASSWGTGLHSGNTIY
>TRBD1|TRBV9|TRBJ2-1
ASSVNRGPRNEQF
>NA|TRBV5-8|TRBJ1-2
ASSTEAGVFGYT
>NA|TRBV9|TRBJ2-7
ASSVEVGASYEQY
>TRBD1|TRBV7-8|TRBJ2-6
ASSFGQGGSGANVLT
>TRBD1|TRBV4-3|TRBJ2-4
ASSQRVGQGAVIQY
>NA|TRBV7-2|TRBJ1-1
ASSLARGMGTEAF
>TRBD1|TRBV7-3|TRBJ2-2
ASSHRDRRANTGELF
>NA|TRBV7-2|TRBJ2-4
ASSLEVWEAVGD